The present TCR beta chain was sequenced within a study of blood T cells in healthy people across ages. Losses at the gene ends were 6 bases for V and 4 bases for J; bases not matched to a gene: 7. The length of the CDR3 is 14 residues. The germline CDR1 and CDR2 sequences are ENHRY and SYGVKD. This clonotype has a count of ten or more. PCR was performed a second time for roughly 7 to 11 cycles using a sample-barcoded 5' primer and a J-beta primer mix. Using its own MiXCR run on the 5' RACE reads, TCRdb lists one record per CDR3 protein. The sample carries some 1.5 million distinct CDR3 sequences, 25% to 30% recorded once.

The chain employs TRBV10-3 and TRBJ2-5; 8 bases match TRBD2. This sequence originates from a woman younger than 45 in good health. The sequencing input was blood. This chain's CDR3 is CAIRATGGVETQYF. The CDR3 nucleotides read TGTGCCATCAGGGCTACGGGGGGGGTAGAGACCCAGTACTTC.